The 10 T cell receptor beta chains below come from one sample, sequenced in a study of cytomegalovirus exposure and HLA in healthy donors. In the PCR, 60 Vbeta and 13 Jbeta primers were used. Profiled with immunoSEQ multiplex PCR; TCRdb holds only in-frame clones, not every one. The table lists more than 100,000 clones, over 65% of them singletons. Sequenced: PBMCs. These receptors came from a woman aged 40 to 55 in good health and CMV-seropositive.

This clone was observed a few times. The CDR3 bases are TGTGCCAGCAGTCCCCATGCAGGAGGGATTGGGCAGTTCTTC. Protein: CASSPHAGGIGQFF. The V gene is TRBV28, the J gene TRBJ2-1; tentatively, D is TRBD2 (6 bases). Germline V gene lookup returns CDR1 MDHEN and CDR2 SYDVKM. V shed 5 bases and J shed 12 bases, with 20 bases lying between them. The CDR3 loop spans 14 amino acids.

About this clone itself: Other DNA variants within this sample encode the same CDR3. The chain uses TRBV5-6 and TRBJ2-7, with D uncertain. Germline CDR1 SGHDT, CDR2 YYEEEE. The CDR3 extends over 12 amino acids. V dropped 4 bases and J dropped 5 bases, with 10 bases sitting between them. The CDR3 coding sequence is TGTGCCAGCAGCCCCGGTCGTCACGAGCAGTACTTC. Protein product: CASSPGRHEQYF. The full variable domain, rest sourced from reference TRBV5-6 and TRBJ2-7, is DAGVTQSPTHLIKTRGQQVTLRCSPKSGHDTVSWYQQALGQGPQFIFQYYEEEERQRGNFPDRFSGHQFPNYSSELNVNALLLGDSALYLCASSPGRHEQYFGPGTRLTVT.

Only a few counts were recorded for this clone. The V and J genes are TRBV19 and TRBJ2-5, with 8 nucleotides matching TRBD2. The CDR3 extends over 13 amino acids. Germline CDR1 reads LNHDA; CDR2 reads SQIVND (reference sequence). Trimming removed 6 bases from V and 5 bases from J; junction bases left unmatched: 5. The DNA for the CDR3 is TGTGCCAGTAGCCCGGGGGGGCCGGAGACCCAGTACTTC. It encodes CASSPGGPETQYF.

This chain uses TRBV29-1 with TRBJ2-1, with D perhaps TRBD1 (5 bases). Trimming left V 4 bases short and J 8 bases short, with 12 bases between. Germline CDR1 and CDR2: SQVTM and ANQGSEA. This CDR3 contains 12 residues. The DNA for the CDR3 is TGCAGCGTTGGACGGGCACAGGATGAGCAGTTCTTC. Protein: CSVGRAQDEQFF.

The chain couples TRBV2 to TRBJ2-2; 7 nucleotides align to TRBD1. Germline trimming cut 7 bases from V and 0 bases from J; bases unmatched to any gene: 2. The CDR3 loop spans 14 amino acids. Germline assignment: CDR1 SNHLY and CDR2 FYNNEI. DNA for the CDR3: TGTGCCAGCACGGACAGGTCGAACACCGGGGAGCTGTTTTTT. Its protein product is CASTDRSNTGELFF.

This clone was detected only a few times. This chain links TRBV11-2 with TRBJ2-1; D not certain. The CDR3 has 13 residues. Germline assignment: CDR1 SGHAT and CDR2 FQNNGV. The germline V and J ends were trimmed by 1 base and 6 bases, with 7 bases remaining between them. CDR3 in amino acids: CASSLGGPNEQFF. The DNA for the CDR3 is TGTGCCAGCAGCTTAGGAGGTCCCAATGAGCAGTTCTTC.

V gene TRBV28 combines with J gene TRBJ2-1; 8 bases align to TRBD1. The germline V gene has CDR1 MDHEN and CDR2 SYDVKM. V trimming: 5 bases; J trimming: 6 bases; junction bases outside the gene matches: 6. CDR3 length equals 14 residues. CDR3 protein: CASSPGQASNEQFF. Here the CDR3 DNA reads TGTGCCAGCAGTCCGGGACAGGCCTCCAATGAGCAGTTCTTC. Combining the CDR3 with reference TRBV28 and TRBJ2-1 gives the whole variable domain DVKVTQSSRYLVKRTGEKVFLECVQDMDHENMFWYRQDPGLGLRLIYFSYDVKMKEKGDIPEGYSVSREKKERFSLILESASTNQTSMYLCASSPGQASNEQFFGPGTRLTVL.

This chain connects TRBV7-9 to TRBJ1-6; D gene uncertain. Looked up from germline, CDR1 is SEHNR and CDR2 is FQNEAQ (reference sequence). This CDR3 region has 16 residues. V lost 4 bases, J lost 4 bases, and 14 bases lay in between. The CDR3 bases are TGTGCCAGCAGCTACCAGGCGACCGTTTATAATTCACCCCTCCACTTT. This gives the protein CASSYQATVYNSPLHF.

The rearrangement joins TRBV19 to TRBJ1-1; D perhaps matches TRBD1 (5 bases). Germline V gene lookup returns CDR1 LNHDA and CDR2 SQIVND (reference sequence). This CDR3 is 15 amino acids long. Trimming shortened V by 5 bases and J by 3 bases, and 16 bases separated the two germline ends. The CDR3 nucleotides read TGTGCCAGTAGTCCAGGTATAACGGGGGACACTGAAGCTTTCTTT. It translates to CASSPGITGDTEAFF.

The chain employs TRBV30 and TRBJ1-2, with 9 bases matching TRBD1. V dropped 5 bases and J dropped 9; count of bases not matched to a gene: 7. Looked up from germline, CDR1 is GTSNPN and CDR2 is SVGIG (reference sequence). CDR3 length equals 12 residues. The CDR3 loop is CAWAGTGLRYTF. CDR3 DNA: TGTGCCTGGGCCGGGACAGGGCTGCGCTACACCTTC.